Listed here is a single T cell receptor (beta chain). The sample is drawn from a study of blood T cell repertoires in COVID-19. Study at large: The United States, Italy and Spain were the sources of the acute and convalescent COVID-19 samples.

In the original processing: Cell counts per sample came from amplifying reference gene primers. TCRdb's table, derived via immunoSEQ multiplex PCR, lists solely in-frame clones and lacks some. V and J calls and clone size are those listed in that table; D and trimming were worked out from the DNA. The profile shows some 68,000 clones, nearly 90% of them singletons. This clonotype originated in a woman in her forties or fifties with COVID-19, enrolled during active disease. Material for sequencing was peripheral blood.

CDR3 DNA: TGTGCCAGCAGCCATCACGGGAGTACAGAAGGCCCTGGGAAAGCTTTCTTT. Its protein is CASSHHGSTEGPGKAFF. This chain joins TRBV3-1 (or the pseudogene TRBV3-2) and TRBJ1-1, with unresolved D. The V end was cut by 3 bases, the J end by 9 bases, with 26 bases between. This CDR3 is built from 17 residues. Germline assignment: CDR1 LGHDT and CDR2 YNNKEL (reference sequence).